Below, one T cell receptor beta chain is given with its context. The PCR was carried out with 60 Vbeta primers and 13 Jbeta primers. Assay: immunoSEQ multiplex PCR; the TCRdb copy retains only in-frame clones and omits some. The sample yields about 160,000 clones, roughly three quarters seen once. The data originate from a study of cytomegalovirus exposure and HLA in healthy donors. Germline V gene lookup returns CDR1 GTSNPN and CDR2 SVGIG (reference sequence). Losses at the gene ends were 2 bases for V and 3 bases for J; bases not matched to a gene: 6. The CDR3 is 14 amino acids. The specimen sequenced was PBMCs. This receptor was taken from a man aged 18 to 29 in good health and CMV-seropositive. The chain recombines TRBV30 with TRBJ2-5; TRBD2 aligns across 7 bases. The CDR3 coding sequence is TGTGCCTGGAGTCCCCTGGGACTAAAAGAGACCCAGTACTTC. This translates into CAWSPLGLKETQYF.